Each of the 5 T cell receptor beta chains below was sequenced from the same sample in a study of Tregs in tolerant kidney transplant recipients. Clones were read by immunoSEQ multiplex PCR, and TCRdb kept only the in-frame ones, dropping some. The sample lists tens of thousands of clones, about 89% seen once, with around 0.38% in the top ten. Sequences were derived from CD4+ T cells from blood, sampled before the transplant. The source of these receptors is a human donor who received a combined kidney and bone marrow transplant.

The CDR3 protein is CASSLQGWSTEAFF. DNA of the CDR3: TGTGCCAGTAGTCTCCAGGGTTGGAGCACTGAAGCTTTCTTT. V and J are TRBV19 and TRBJ1-1; perhaps TRBD1 as D (5 bases). The V end was cut by 5 bases, the J end by 4 bases, with 14 bases between. CDR1 is LNHDA, CDR2 SQIVND, per germline (reference sequence). The CDR3 has 14 residues.

The V and J genes are TRBV10-3 and TRBJ1-2; 11 nucleotides agree with TRBD1. From germline, CDR1 is ENHRY and CDR2 SYGVKD. The junction had 8 bases not matched to a gene; V was cut back by 3 bases and J by 8 bases. This CDR3 is 15 amino acids long. The CDR3 reads CAISDPGTGGSGYTF. The CDR3 DNA follows: TGTGCCATCAGTGACCCCGGGACAGGGGGGTCCGGCTACACCTTC.

The V call is TRBV5-6, the J call TRBJ2-3; 9 bases agree with TRBD2. J was trimmed by 6 bases and V by 3 bases; bases with no gene match: 8. The CDR3 has 15 amino acids. Germline V gene data show CDR1 as SGHDT and CDR2 as YYEEEE. CDR3 bases: TGTGCCAGCAGCTACCCTAGCGGGGTAGGGGATACGCAGTATTTT. It yields the protein CASSYPSGVGDTQYF. The full variable domain, rest sourced from reference TRBV5-6 and TRBJ2-3, is DAGVTQSPTHLIKTRGQQVTLRCSPKSGHDTVSWYQQALGQGPQFIFQYYEEEERQRGNFPDRFSGHQFPNYSSELNVNALLLGDSALYLCASSYPSGVGDTQYFGPGTRLTVL.

V usage is TRBV21-1 and J usage is TRBJ2-7; the table's D call, TRBD1, has no DNA check behind it. TRBV21-1 is described as a pseudogene. CDR3 length: 18 residues. CDR3 sequence: CASSSLSGGVDRGYEQYF. In DNA form, the CDR3 reads TGTGCCAGCAGCTCTCTAAGTGGAGGGGTGGACAGGGGCTACGAGCAGTACTTC.

The CDR3 here is CASTFGGTTNEKLFF. In DNA, the CDR3 is TGCGCCAGCACCTTCGGGGGTACAACTAATGAAAAACTGTTTTTT. The chain uses TRBV5-1 and TRBJ1-4; D is perhaps TRBD1 (5 bases). V was trimmed by 6 bases and J by 0 bases, leaving 12 bases between them. This CDR3 has 15 amino acids. Germline V CDR1 and CDR2: SGHRS, YFSETQ. Full variable domain (remainder filled in from reference TRBV5-1 and TRBJ1-4): KAGVTQTPRYLIKTRGQQVTLSCSPISGHRSVSWYQQTPGQGLQFLFEYFSETQRNKGNFPGRFSGRQFSNSRSEMNVSTLELGDSALYLCASTFGGTTNEKLFFGSGTQLSVL.